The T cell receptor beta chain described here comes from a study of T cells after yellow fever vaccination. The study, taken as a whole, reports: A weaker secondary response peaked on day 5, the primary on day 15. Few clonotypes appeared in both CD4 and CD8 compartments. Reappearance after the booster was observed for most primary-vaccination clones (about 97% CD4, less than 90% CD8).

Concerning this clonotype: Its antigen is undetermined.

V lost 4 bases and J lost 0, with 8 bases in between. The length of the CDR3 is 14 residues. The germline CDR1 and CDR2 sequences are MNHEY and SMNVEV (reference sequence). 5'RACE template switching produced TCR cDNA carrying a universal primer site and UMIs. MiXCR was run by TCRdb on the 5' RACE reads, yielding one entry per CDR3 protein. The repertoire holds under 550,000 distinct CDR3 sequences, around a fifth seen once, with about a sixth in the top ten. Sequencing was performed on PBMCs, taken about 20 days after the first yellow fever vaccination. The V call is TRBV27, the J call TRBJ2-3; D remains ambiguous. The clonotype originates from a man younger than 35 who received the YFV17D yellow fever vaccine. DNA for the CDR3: TGTGCCAGCAGTTACATGGGTAGCACAGATACGCAGTATTTT. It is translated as CASSYMGSTDTQYF.